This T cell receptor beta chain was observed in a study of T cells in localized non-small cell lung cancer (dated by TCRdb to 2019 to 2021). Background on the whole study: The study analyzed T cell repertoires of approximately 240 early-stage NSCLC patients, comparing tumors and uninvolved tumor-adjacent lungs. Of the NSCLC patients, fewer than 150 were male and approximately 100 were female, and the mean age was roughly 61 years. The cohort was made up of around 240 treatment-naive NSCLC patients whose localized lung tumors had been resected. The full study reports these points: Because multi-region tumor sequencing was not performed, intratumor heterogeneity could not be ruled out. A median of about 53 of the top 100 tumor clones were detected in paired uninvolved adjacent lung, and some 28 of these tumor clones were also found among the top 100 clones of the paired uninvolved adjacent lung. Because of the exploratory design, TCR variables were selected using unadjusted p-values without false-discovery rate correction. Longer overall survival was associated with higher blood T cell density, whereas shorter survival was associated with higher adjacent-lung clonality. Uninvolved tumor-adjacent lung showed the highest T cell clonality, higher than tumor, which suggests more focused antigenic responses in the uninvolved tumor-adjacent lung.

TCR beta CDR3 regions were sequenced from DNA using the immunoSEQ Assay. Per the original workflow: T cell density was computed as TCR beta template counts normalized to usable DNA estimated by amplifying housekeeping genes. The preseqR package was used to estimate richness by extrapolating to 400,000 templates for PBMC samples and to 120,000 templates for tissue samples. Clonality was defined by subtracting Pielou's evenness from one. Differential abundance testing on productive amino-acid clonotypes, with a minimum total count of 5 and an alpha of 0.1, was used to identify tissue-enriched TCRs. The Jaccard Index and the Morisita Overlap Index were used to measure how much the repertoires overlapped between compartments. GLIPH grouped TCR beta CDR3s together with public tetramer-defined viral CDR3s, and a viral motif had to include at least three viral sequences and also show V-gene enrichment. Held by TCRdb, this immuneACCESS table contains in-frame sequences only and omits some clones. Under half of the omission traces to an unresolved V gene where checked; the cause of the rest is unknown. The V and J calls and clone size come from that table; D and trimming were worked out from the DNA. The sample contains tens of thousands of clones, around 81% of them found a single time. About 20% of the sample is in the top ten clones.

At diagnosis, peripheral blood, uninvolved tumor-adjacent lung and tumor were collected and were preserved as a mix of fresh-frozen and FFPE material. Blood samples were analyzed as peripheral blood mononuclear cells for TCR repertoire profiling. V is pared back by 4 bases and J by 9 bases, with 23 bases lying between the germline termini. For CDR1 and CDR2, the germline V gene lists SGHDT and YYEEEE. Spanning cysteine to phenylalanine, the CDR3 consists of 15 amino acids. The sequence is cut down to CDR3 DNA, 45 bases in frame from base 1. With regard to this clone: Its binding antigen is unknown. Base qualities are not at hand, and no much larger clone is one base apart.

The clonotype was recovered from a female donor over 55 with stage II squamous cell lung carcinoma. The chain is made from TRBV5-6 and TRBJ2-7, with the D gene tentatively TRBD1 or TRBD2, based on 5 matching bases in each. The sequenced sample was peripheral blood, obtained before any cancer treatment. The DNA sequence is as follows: TGTGCCAGCAGCCTCACGGCGCCAGGGACCCGGGTGCAGTACTTC. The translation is CASSLTAPGTRVQYF.